The text below deals with one TCR beta chain. What it binds is unknown. The V end was cut by 5 bases, the J end by 4 bases, with 16 bases between. The CDR3 sequence is 14 residues long. The germline V gene encodes CDR1 DFQATT and CDR2 SNEGSKA (reference sequence). The Oncomine TCR Beta short-read assay was applied to DNA of cultured CD4+ T cells. TCRdb processed the PCR reads anew with MiXCR; each CDR3 protein has one entry. The table includes some 12,000 distinct CDR3 sequences, roughly half detected once. The data were taken from a study of vaccination and CD4 T cells after COVID-19. The treatment was: approximately nine-day PBMC culture with coronavirus spike peptide pools or control peptides (ViraFEST assay).

The sample here was cultured CD4+ T cells from blood, taken after SARS-CoV-2 vaccination. The receptor was isolated from a human donor with COVID-19. The rearrangement links TRBV20-1 to TRBJ2-3; D possibly matches TRBD1 or TRBD2 (7 bases each). The CDR3 loop reads CSAWQGGLADTQYF. CDR3 nucleotides: TGCAGTGCTTGGCAGGGGGGGCTTGCAGATACGCAGTATTTT.